This TCR beta chain was sequenced for a study of OX40 agonist ivuxolimab in advanced cancers. V lost 3 bases to trimming and J lost 10 bases; unmatched junction nucleotides: 3. Germline assignment: CDR1 SGHNT and CDR2 YYREEE (reference sequence). CDR3 length equals 12 residues. Sequencing used immunoSEQ multiplex PCR; TCRdb keeps in-frame clones, though not all of them. The table lists approximately 99,000 clones, 75% to 95% of them singletons. The rearrangement joins TRBV5-4 to TRBJ2-1; 8 nucleotides align to TRBD2. The source is an adult with an advanced solid tumor such as melanoma, head and neck, liver or kidney cancer. Sequencing was performed on CD4+ or CD8+ T cells sorted from blood, taken in a trial of the OX40 agonist ivuxolimab. The CDR3 loop is CASSSLAGEQFF. CDR3 in DNA: TGTGCCAGCAGCTCCTTAGCGGGGGAGCAGTTCTTC.